Below are 19 T cell receptor gamma chains sequenced from a single sample in a study of intestinal T cells in coeliac disease. The TRG library came from around 0.2 ug of biopsy DNA amplified with LymphoTrack primers. TCRdb reanalysed the multiplex PCR reads with CATT. Counted here are about 630 gamma-chain clones, 40% to 55% occurring once; the ten biggest clones make up over 15%. For each case, the template was genomic DNA from ten roughly 4.8-µm formalin-fixed paraffin-embedded scrolls. The sample taken for sequencing was a duodenal biopsy. The receptor source for this set is a human donor with celiac disease.

A note on this clone: The germline gene is not matched at one end of the junction; a read error may be the cause. The CDR3 nucleotides are TGTGCCTGCTGGATTCTAAGGTTTATTTATAGGAAACTCTTT. It yields the protein CACWILRFIYRKLF. This chain uses TRGV11 with TRGJ1 or TRGJ2. TRGV11 is placed among ORFs of uncertain function. This CDR3 comprises 14 residues.

This clone was counted only a few times. The chain is built from TRGV10 and TRGJP1. TRGV10 is sorted into the ORF group, with uncertain function. The trim removed 8 bases at V and 12 bases at J, leaving 16 bases unmatched. There are 14 residues in the CDR3. CDR3: CAAWDYPGPGFKIF. In DNA, the CDR3 is TGTGCTGCGTGGGATTATCCCGGCCCGGGGTTCAAGATATTT.

This clone has only a few counts. This likely traces to a read error, being one base from a far larger clone. Other DNA sequences in this specimen translate into the identical CDR3. The gene calls are TRGV10 and TRGJ1 or TRGJ2. TRGV10 is flagged as an ORF with uncertain function. This CDR3 is built from 14 residues. This CDR3 reads CAAWDYPIYYKKLF. Here the CDR3 DNA reads TGTGCTGCGTGGGATTATCCCATTTATTATAAGAAGCTCTTT.

On this clone: The protein recorded in TCRdb matches a much larger clone and deviates from this DNA's translation at residue 11, suggesting a read error; the protein here is obtained by translating the DNA. V gene TRGV3 combines with J gene TRGJP2. The V gene's germline CDR1 is VTNTFY and CDR2 YDVSTARD (reference sequence). The CDR3 is 16 residues long. The CDR3 DNA reads as TGTGCCACCTGGGACAGCCACTATAGTAGTAATTGGATCAAGACGTTT. Protein: CATWDSHYSSNWIKTF.

The chain is built from TRGV10 and TRGJ1 or TRGJ2. TRGV10 is an ORF, with its function uncertain. This CDR3 is 9 amino acids long. Losses at the gene ends were 11 bases for V and 9 bases for J; bases not matched to a gene: 5. The CDR3, as DNA: TGTGCTGCGCCATTTAAGAAACTCTTT. This sequence encodes CAAPFKKLF.

This sequence joins TRGV10 and TRGJP1. TRGV10 is designated an ORF whose function remains uncertain. J lost 12 bases, V lost 8 bases, and 19 bases had no gene match. The CDR3 is made up of 15 amino acids. CDR3 sequence reads: CAAWDFRGLVGFKIF. The CDR3 region has the DNA TGTGCTGCGTGGGATTTTAGGGGCTTGGTTGGGTTCAAGATATTT.

Concerning this clone: A read error may be the cause here, since a much bigger clone is one base away. Other DNA sequences of this sample code for an identical CDR3. The V and J genes are TRGV2 and TRGJ1 or TRGJ2. J lost 8 bases, V lost 0 bases, and 1 base had no gene match. Germline assignment: CDR1 EGSNGY and CDR2 YDSYNSKV. The CDR3 totals 11 residues. In DNA, the CDR3 is TGTGCCACCTGGGACGGGAATAAGAAACTCTTT. Encoded protein: CATWDGNKKLF.

This clone ranks as large (0.1 to 1%). The chain combines TRGV3 with TRGJ1 or TRGJ2. This CDR3 region has 14 residues. Germline CDR1 VTNTFY, CDR2 YDVSTARD (reference sequence). V trimming: 0 bases; J trimming: 6 bases; junction bases outside the gene matches: 8. CDR3 protein: CATWDRPKRYKKLF. In DNA form, the CDR3 reads TGTGCCACCTGGGACAGGCCAAAACGTTATAAGAAACTCTTT.

This clone is large by share. This chain links TRGV8 with TRGJ1 or TRGJ2. Germline assignment: CDR1 VENAVY and CDR2 YDSYNSRV. CDR3 length: 13 residues. The V and J ends lost 2 bases and 9 bases, in that order; junction bases with no gene match: 10. CDR3 nucleotide sequence: TGTGCCACCTGGGATATAGGAAAAGGTAAGAAACTCTTT. Encoded protein: CATWDIGKGKKLF.

Comments on this clone: The junction shows a germline mismatch at one end, possibly a read error. The chain carries TRGV8 and TRGJ1 or TRGJ2. Germline assignment: CDR1 VENAVY and CDR2 YDSYNSRV. CDR3 length: 14 residues. CDR3 residues: CATWATDVDYKKLF. The DNA of the CDR3 is TGTGCCACTTGGGCCACAGATGTTGATTATAAGAAACTCTTT.

The V call is TRGV8, the J call TRGJ1 or TRGJ2. Unmatched junction bases numbered 13, after V lost 8 bases and J lost 12 bases. CDR1 is VENAVY, CDR2 YDSYNSRV, per germline. CDR3 length equals 11 residues. The CDR3 spells CATLGSCGKLF. The CDR3 DNA is TGTGCCACCTTGGGATCTTGTGGGAAACTCTTT.

The gene calls are TRGV10 and TRGJ1 or TRGJ2. TRGV10 is an ORF, with its function uncertain. The V gene end was trimmed by 8 bases and the J gene end by 9 bases; junction bases not matched to a gene: 20. This CDR3 is built from 15 residues. The CDR3 loop reads CAAWIYENRGSKKLF. CDR3 DNA sequence: TGTGCTGCGTGGATTTACGAAAATAGGGGAAGTAAGAAACTCTTT.

This clone is classed as large (0.1 to 1%). The rearrangement joins TRGV2 to TRGJ1 or TRGJ2. This CDR3 contains 11 residues. CDR1 is EGSNGY and CDR2 is YDSYNSKV in the germline V gene. The V gene end was trimmed by 5 bases and the J gene end by 3 bases; junction bases not matched to a gene: 1. In nucleotides, the CDR3 is TGTGCCACCTGGGCTTATTATAAGAAACTCTTT. Amino acid sequence: CATWAYYKKLF.

This chain uses TRGV2 with TRGJ1 or TRGJ2. Germline lookup yields CDR1 EGSNGY and CDR2 YDSYNSKV. The trim removed 1 base at V and 3 bases at J, leaving 6 bases unmatched. The CDR3 has 14 amino acids. Here the CDR3 reads CATWDGPIYYKKLF. As DNA, the CDR3 is TGTGCCACCTGGGACGGCCCAATTTATTATAAGAAACTCTTT.

By frequency in the sample, this clone is large (0.1 to 1%). The chain links TRGV11 to TRGJ1 or TRGJ2. TRGV11 is marked as an open reading frame, function uncertain. The CDR3 sequence is 15 residues long. J gave up 1 base and V 1 base, and 4 bases lay outside the gene matches. CDR3 loop: CACWIRHSNYYKKLF. CDR3 in DNA: TGTGCCTGCTGGATTAGGCATTCCAATTATTATAAGAAACTCTTT.

This clone was observed a few times. Translating this DNA gives a protein that differs at residue 5 from the TCRdb one, which belongs to a much larger clone; a read error is likely, and the protein shown is this translation. The chain links TRGV9 to TRGJ1 or TRGJ2. Germline CDR1 reads GITISATS; CDR2 reads ISYDGTV (reference sequence). This CDR3 has 13 residues. The ends lost 5 bases at V and 2 bases at J; junction bases unmatched: 6. CDR3 sequence reads: CALWGEYYYKKLF. The CDR3 coding sequence is TGTGCCTTGTGGGGCGAGTATTATTATAAGAAACTCTTT.

The count of this clone is one. The rearrangement joins TRGV8 to TRGJP1. There are 12 residues in the CDR3. Germline values: CDR1 VENAVY, CDR2 YDSYNSRV. V trimming: 12 bases; J trimming: 0 bases; junction bases outside the gene matches: 4. The CDR3 spells CASYTTGWFKIF. The CDR3 DNA reads TGTGCCTCGTATACCACTGGTTGGTTCAAGATATTT.

This clone was seen more than once but under ten times. The TCRdb record carries a much larger clone's protein, which differs from this DNA's translation at residue 5; a read error is the likely cause, and the protein listed here is the DNA translation. The rearrangement links TRGV10 to TRGJ1 or TRGJ2. TRGV10 is an ORF, and what it does is uncertain. The CDR3 extends over 14 amino acids. The V segment lost 8 bases and the J segment 6 bases; nucleotides outside the gene matches: 14. The CDR3 sequence: CAAWGGNGGYKKLF. Written as DNA, the CDR3 is TGTGCTGCGTGGGGTGGAAATGGGGGTTATAAGAAACTCTTT.

The chain links TRGV9 to TRGJ1 or TRGJ2. The germline gives CDR1 GITISATS, CDR2 ISYDGTV (reference sequence). The CDR3 sequence is 9 residues long. The junction had 6 bases not matched to a gene; V was cut back by 6 bases and J by 13 bases. The CDR3 DNA reads as TGTGCCTTGTGGTTAAGAAAACTCTTT. It yields the protein CALWLRKLF.